Detailed here is one T cell receptor beta chain. The data stem from a study of blood T cell repertoires in COVID-19. Study in general: Italy, Spain and the United States were the sources of the convalescent and acute COVID-19 samples. Sample material is recorded as cDNA or gDNA derived from T cells, B-cell-depleted T cells, or PBMCs.

In the original analysis: For nucleated cells, counts were estimated from reference gene primer amplification. Sequenced by immunoSEQ multiplex PCR; TCRdb stores in-frame clones only, minus some. The DNA was the basis for D and trimming; V, J and clone size are from that table. Of roughly 81,000 clones in the sample, around 88% were seen once. The CDR3 length is 16 residues. Germline V lookup: CDR1 SGHRS, CDR2 YFSETQ. Trimming took off 0 bases at V and 1 base at J, with 13 bases between the two ends. The sequenced material came from peripheral blood. This TCR derives from a young man with acute or convalescent COVID-19. V and J are TRBV5-1 and TRBJ1-1, with unresolved D. The CDR3 reads CASSLAPAGSNTEAFF. The CDR3 DNA follows: TGCGCCAGCAGCTTGGCCCCAGCCGGGTCGAACACTGAAGCTTTCTTT.